This T cell receptor (beta chain) was identified during a study of T cell repertoires in cytomegalovirus infection. Looking at the study overall: Selected CMV epitopes included recently identified HLA-C-restricted ones as well as well-studied HLA-B-restricted ones. Whole-study findings and limits: The ex vivo response was dominated by HLA-C-restricted CMV-specific TCR beta clonotypes.

Note on this clonotype: Its antigen is currently unknown.

The CDR3 runs to 16 residues. With V trimmed by 7 bases and J by 6 bases, 15 bases remained unmatched. Germline lookup yields CDR1 SQVTM and CDR2 ANQGSEA. TCRdb re-analysed the reads in MiXCR, keeping a single row per CDR3 protein. Of hundreds of thousands of distinct CDR3 sequences in the sample, roughly 33% were seen once. The J gene is TRBJ2-1, the V gene TRBV29-1, with 10 bases lining up with TRBD2. This sequence originates from a human donor in good health (CMV status not recorded). Some clones in this sample may be carry-over from other donors' samples. The sequenced sample was cultured PBMCs, obtained from culture after CMV antigen stimulation. The DNA of the CDR3 is TGCAGCGAAAGTTCTTTAGCGGGAGGTTTCGGCAATGAGCAGTTCTTC. It is translated as CSESSLAGGFGNEQFF.